These T cell receptor beta chains were read from a single sample in a study of T cells in localized non-small cell lung cancer. Assay used: immunoSEQ multiplex PCR; TCRdb lists only in-frame clones, some missing. The sample holds fewer than 30,000 clones; roughly four fifths are singletons and the top ten take approximately 4.9%. The sample consisted of peripheral blood mononuclear cells, taken before any cancer treatment. All receptors come from a man aged 35 to 69 with stage III lung adenocarcinoma. Both conserved end residues are part of each CDR3. D genes are given only for firm matches. Clone size, where shown, is once, few, many, or a class for clones that have expanded.

once,NA,TRBV28,TRBJ1-2,TGTGCCAGCAGGGCTAACTATGGCTACACCTTC,CASRANYGYTF
NA,TRBD2,TRBV5-6,TRBJ2-3,TGTGCCAGCAGCTTCCGGCCGGGGGGGAATACGCAGTATTTT,CASSFRPGGNTQYF
NA,TRBD1,TRBV7-9,TRBJ2-7,TGTGCCAGCAGCTTAGGGACAGGGGACGGTCTCTACGAGCAGTACTTC,CASSLGTGDGLYEQYF
NA,NA,TRBV6-1,TRBJ2-2,TGTGCCACCGCCGTTGAGGGGGGGGCCGGGGAGCTGTTTTTT,CATAVEGGAGELFF
NA,TRBD2,TRBV29-1,TRBJ2-7,TGCAGCGTTCAGCGGGAGCGCTACGAGCAGTACTTC,CSVQRERYEQYF
NA,NA,TRBV19,TRBJ1-1,TGTGCCAGTAGTATTGGGGGCGGTAACACTGAAGCTTTCTTT,CASSIGGGNTEAFF
NA,NA,TRBV10-2,TRBJ1-4,TGCGCCAGCAGCTACGGACAGTGGGAGGAAAAACTGTTTTTT,CASSYGQWEEKLFF
NA,NA,TRBV7-6,TRBJ1-2,TGTGCCAGCAGCGCGTACAGGGTTGGCTACACCTTC,CASSAYRVGYTF
NA,NA,TRBV14,TRBJ2-7,TGTGCCAGCAGCCTTAGCAGGGTAATCTACGAGCAGTACTTC,CASSLSRVIYEQYF
NA,NA,TRBV2,TRBJ1-3,TGTGCCAGCAGTGCCCTGACAGATACCCGAAACACCATATATTTT,CASSALTDTRNTIYF
NA,NA,TRBV6-1,TRBJ2-2,TGTGCCAGCAGTGATATGTCTAGATCCGGGGAGCTGTTTTTT,CASSDMSRSGELFF
NA,NA,TRBV2,TRBJ1-5,TGTGCCAGCGAGGGATCGAGGGGTGGCAATCAGCCCCAGCATTTT,CASEGSRGGNQPQHF
NA,NA,TRBV5-5,TRBJ2-7,TGTGCCAGCAGCTCAGGGGAGTTAACCTACGAGCAGTACTTC,CASSSGELTYEQYF
NA,TRBD2,TRBV5-4,TRBJ2-7,TGTGCCAGCAGCAAACGGACTAGCGGGACGTACTACGAGCAGTACTTC,CASSKRTSGTYYEQYF
NA,NA,TRBV19,TRBJ1-2,TGTGCCAGCAAATATGGGCCTGCGCTCGTCTATGGCTACACCTTC,CASKYGPALVYGYTF
NA,NA,TRBV7-2,TRBJ1-1,TGTGCCAGCAGCTTAGTATCCAGGGTGAACACTGAAGCTTTCTTT,CASSLVSRVNTEAFF
NA,NA,TRBV28,TRBJ1-3,TGTGCCAGCAGTTCAAGGCTTGGGGTGAACGGTAACACCATATATTTT,CASSSRLGVNGNTIYF
NA,TRBD2,TRBV7-3,TRBJ2-5,TGTGCCAGCAGCTGGACTAGAGAAGAGACCCAGTACTTC,CASSWTREETQYF
NA,NA,TRBV13,TRBJ2-1,TGTGCCAGCAGCTTAGATGGGTACTATTCCACCAATGAGCAGTTCTTC,CASSLDGYYSTNEQFF
NA,NA,TRBV20-1,TRBJ2-7,TGCAGTGCTACCCCCTGGCAAGAGCAGTACTTC,CSATPWQEQYF
NA,NA,TRBV5-1,TRBJ2-7,TGCGCCAGCAGCCTGGAGACAGGTAGCTCCTACGAGCAGTACTTC,CASSLETGSSYEQYF
once,NA,TRBV4-2,TRBJ2-2,TGTGCCAGCAGCCCCGGGACCGCGGAGCTGTTTTTT,CASSPGTAELFF
NA,NA,TRBV29-1,TRBJ2-3,TGCAGCGTTGGAGGGACGTACACAGATACGCAGTATTTT,CSVGGTYTDTQYF
once,TRBD1,TRBV2,TRBJ1-5,TGTGCCAGCGGGACAGGGGACAATCAGCCCCAGCATTTT,CASGTGDNQPQHF
NA,NA,TRBV30,TRBJ1-5,TGTGCCTGGAGTGTACGTGGAGGGCGCAATCAGCCCCAGCATTTT,CAWSVRGGRNQPQHF
once,NA,TRBV6-5,TRBJ2-1,TGTGCCAGCAGATTTCTGGAGGGGCCCTACAATGAGCAGTTCTTC,CASRFLEGPYNEQFF
NA,TRBD2,TRBV7-2,TRBJ2-1,TGTGCCAGCAGCCCGGATAGCGGGGGGGTTGATGAGCAGTTCTTC,CASSPDSGGVDEQFF
once,TRBD1,TRBV5-8,TRBJ1-5,TGTGCCACCGGGACAGGCTATAAGCCCCAGCATTTT,CATGTGYKPQHF
NA,NA,TRBV9,TRBJ2-1,TGTGCCAGCAGCGTAGTCAGTTACAATGAGCAGTTCTTC,CASSVVSYNEQFF
NA,TRBD1,TRBV6-6,TRBJ1-2,TGTGCCAGCGGACAGGGACCTAATTTTATTAACTATGGCTACACCTTC,CASGQGPNFINYGYTF
once,NA,TRBV7-3,TRBJ2-1,TGTGCCAGCAGCGCCCAAATGAGCTCCTACAATGAGCAGTTCTTC,CASSAQMSSYNEQFF
few,NA,TRBV2,TRBJ1-2,TGTGCCAGCAGTTCTATCTCGGGACCCATAAGGAATGGCTACACCTTC,CASSSISGPIRNGYTF
NA,TRBD1,TRBV10-2,TRBJ2-7,TGCGCCAGCAGCAAAAGTCCGGGGACAGGGGAGTATTGGGAGCAGTACTTC,CASSKSPGTGEYWEQYF
NA,NA,TRBV6-1,TRBJ1-3,TGTGCCAGCAGTGAAGCCCCCGTTGGAAACACCATATATTTT,CASSEAPVGNTIYF
few,TRBD1,TRBV6-5,TRBJ1-5,TGTGCCAGCAGTCTCAGGGGGAACAATCAGCCCCAGCATTTT,CASSLRGNNQPQHF
NA,NA,TRBV7-9,TRBJ2-6,TGTGCCAGCAGCTTAGAAGGGGCCAACGTCCTGACTTTC,CASSLEGANVLTF
NA,NA,TRBV6-5,TRBJ2-7,TGTGCCAGCAGTTTGTTAGCGTCCCCCTACGAGCAGTACTTC,CASSLLASPYEQYF
NA,NA,TRBV6-5,TRBJ1-3,TGTGCCAGCGCGGTAACAGGAATCTCTGGAAACACCATATATTTT,CASAVTGISGNTIYF
NA,TRBD1,TRBV11-3,TRBJ2-1,TGTGCCAGCAGCTTATATGGGACAGGGTCGGACAATGAGCAGTTCTTC,CASSLYGTGSDNEQFF
NA,NA,TRBV19,TRBJ2-3,TGTGCCAGTAGTAGACGACGGACAGCCACAGATACGCAGTATTTT,CASSRRRTATDTQYF
NA,NA,TRBV28,TRBJ1-1,TGTGCCAGCAGTCTCAGGGTCATGAACACTGAAGCTTTCTTT,CASSLRVMNTEAFF
NA,NA,TRBV7-9,TRBJ1-2,TGTGCCAGCAGCTTCGTCCCCGGGGGTGTCGGCTATGGCTACACCTTC,CASSFVPGGVGYGYTF
few,NA,TRBV10-1,TRBJ2-3,TGCGCCAGCAGTGCACGGCGGGCCACAGATACGCAGTATTTT,CASSARRATDTQYF
once,NA,TRBV4-1,TRBJ1-4,TGCGCCAGCAGCCAACAAGGGACCACTGGTGAAAAACTGTTTTTT,CASSQQGTTGEKLFF
NA,TRBD1,TRBV5-1,TRBJ1-2,TGCGCCAGCAGCTTGGCCCAGGGGGCTCATGGCTACACCTTC,CASSLAQGAHGYTF
NA,NA,TRBV2,TRBJ2-1,TGTGCCAGCAGTGAACAAAGCGGGTCCTACAATGAGCAGTTCTTC,CASSEQSGSYNEQFF
NA,NA,TRBV27,TRBJ2-6,TGTGCCAGCAGCCCTCAGCAGGCTGGGGCCAACGTCCTGACTTTC,CASSPQQAGANVLTF
few,TRBD2,TRBV2,TRBJ2-7,TGTGCCAGCAGTGGCGGGAGAGGGGCCTACGAGCAGTACTTC,CASSGGRGAYEQYF
NA,NA,TRBV7-2,TRBJ2-5,TGTGCCAGCAGCTTAACTAACCAAGAGACCCAGTACTTC,CASSLTNQETQYF
NA,TRBD1,TRBV28,TRBJ1-2,TGTGCCAGCAGTTTTTTGGGACAGGTCTATGGCTACACCTTC,CASSFLGQVYGYTF
NA,NA,TRBV14,TRBJ1-2,TGTGCCAGCAGCGACCGGGGTTCATATGGCTACACCTTC,CASSDRGSYGYTF
NA,NA,TRBV11-2,TRBJ2-1,TGTGCCAGCAGCTTAACTCCGCAGGCGGCGGGTGAGCAGTTCTTC,CASSLTPQAAGEQFF